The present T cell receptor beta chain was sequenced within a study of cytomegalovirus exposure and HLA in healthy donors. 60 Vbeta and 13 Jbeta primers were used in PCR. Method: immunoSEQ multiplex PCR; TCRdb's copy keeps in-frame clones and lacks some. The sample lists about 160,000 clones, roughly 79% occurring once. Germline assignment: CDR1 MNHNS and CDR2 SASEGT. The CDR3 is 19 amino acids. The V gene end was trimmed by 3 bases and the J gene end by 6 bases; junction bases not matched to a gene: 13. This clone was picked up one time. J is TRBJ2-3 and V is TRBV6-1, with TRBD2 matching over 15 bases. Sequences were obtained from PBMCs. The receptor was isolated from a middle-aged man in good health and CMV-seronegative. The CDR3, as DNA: TGTGCCAGCAGTGATCTCGCGCTTTGGACTAGCGGGAGGGGCGATACGCAGTATTTT. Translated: CASSDLALWTSGRGDTQYF.